The present entry profiles one T cell receptor (beta chain) with its context. What it binds is unknown. The data were obtained in a study of T cells in narcolepsy. This table comes from immunoSEQ multiplex PCR, and its TCRdb copy is limited to in-frame clones, with some not included. The data contain some 37,000 clones, around 85% of them singletons. Broader study findings: Autoreactive HCRT-specific and TRIB2-specific clonotypes were marked in same-patient CSF-versus-blood CD4+ comparisons. Healthy controls reportedly lacked the autoreactive clonotypes serially found in patients' blood.

CDR3 length: 10 residues. Germline assignment: CDR1 DFQATT and CDR2 SNEGSKA (reference sequence). V dropped 3 bases and J dropped 8 bases, with 4 bases sitting between them. This chain links TRBV20-1 with TRBJ1-4; D is undetermined. The receptor was derived from a human donor with narcolepsy. Sample: CD45RA- memory CD4+ T cells from PBMCs. Written as DNA, the CDR3 is TGCAGTGCTAGTGGAGAAAAACTGTTTTTT. This gives the protein CSASGEKLFF.